This T cell receptor (beta chain) stems from a study of shared clonotypes between healthy human individuals. Study-wide results and caveats: On the whole, naive subsets had larger estimated richness than memory subsets had.

Only in-frame clones appear in the TCRdb table, and some are missing; sequencing was by immunoSEQ multiplex PCR. In the table there are about 2.2 million clones, roughly 91% of which are singletons. Concerning this clone: Antigen specificity is unknown.

It was CD45RO-negative cells, positively selected for CCR7, that made up naive CD8 cells, with terminally differentiated effector memory CD45RA+ cells excluded. From germline, CDR1 is SGHKS and CDR2 YYEKEE (reference sequence). The V and J ends lost 5 bases and 0 bases respectively, with 18 bases between them. The CDR3 consists of 16 residues. The chain carries TRBV5-5 and TRBJ2-7, with D perhaps given as TRBD1 or TRBD2 (5 bases each). The sequenced sample consisted of naive CD8+ T cells from PBMCs. This receptor was obtained from a man in his late teens or twenties in good health. Some clones in this sample may be carry-over from other donors' samples. In DNA form, the CDR3 reads TGTGCCAGCAGGTTCGGGACGAACCTAGGCTCCTACGAGCAGTACTTC. Translation: CASRFGTNLGSYEQYF.